This TCR beta chain was sequenced during a study of CD8 T cells in Susac syndrome. The CDR3 runs to 14 residues. V lost 7 bases to trimming and J lost 0 bases, with 7 bases between them. In its sample, this clonotype was seen once. The antigen remains unidentified. Random hexamers served to reverse transcribe roughly 0.5 to 1 ug RNA. By means of immunoSEQ multiplex PCR, TCR beta CDR3 spanning 54 Vbeta and 13 Jbeta underwent amplification. TCRdb re-called the immunoSEQ multiplex PCR reads with MiXCR, one entry per CDR3 protein. The repertoire has around 120,000 distinct CDR3 sequences, 90% to 95% of them found once; the top ten carry around 0.085%. Study observations and caveats: An acknowledgment was made by the study that its TCR sequencing and HLA analysis involved relatively few individuals.

The T cells that were sequenced for TCR beta were CD8+ and CD4+ cells from blood. The multiple sclerosis controls, all treatment-naive patients, had relapsing-remitting disease that was stable or active. Input material: CD4+ T cells from PBMCs. This chain uses TRBV12-3 or TRBV12-4 with TRBJ2-6; no clear D gene. This clonotype was sampled from a human donor with multiple sclerosis. Here the CDR3 reads CASNLNSGANVLTF. The CDR3 bases are TGTGCCAGCAACCTCAACTCTGGGGCCAACGTCCTGACTTTC.